The next 19 T cell receptor beta chains were all read from a single sample in a study of technical replicates of blood from a few donors (dated by TCRdb to about 2017). Library construction relied on the immunoSEQ multiplex PCR assay. TCRdb carries this immuneACCESS record with in-frame sequences only. Its versions omit some clonotypes, under half of them owing to an unresolved V gene in the studies checked, with the rest unexplained. The sample records approximately 73,000 clones, around 92% of which are singletons. The ten largest clonotypes hold under 0.55% of the sample. Material: T cells isolated from PBMCs. These receptors all come from a human donor in good health.

This clone showed up just once. The chain has TRBV11-1 and TRBJ1-3; no reliable D call. V was cut by 5 bases and J by 4 bases, with 12 bases left in between. Germline CDR1 and CDR2: SGHAT and FQDESV (reference sequence). This CDR3 comprises 14 residues. The CDR3 coding sequence is TGTGCCAGCAGCCGGGATACGTCGGGAAACACCATATATTTT. This gives the protein CASSRDTSGNTIYF.

The chain is built from TRBV6-5 and TRBJ2-1; D is ambiguous. The CDR3 sequence is 11 residues long. V lost 4 bases and J 9 bases, leaving 7 bases between the germline ends. Germline assignment: CDR1 MNHEY and CDR2 SVGAGI. CDR3 coding DNA: TGTGCCAGCAGTTCTTACGGTGAGCAGTTCTTC. Encoded protein: CASSSYGEQFF.

This chain connects TRBV5-1 to TRBJ2-2, with a weak D call TRBD2 (5 bases). The CDR3 consists of 15 residues. V was trimmed by 2 bases and J by 2 bases, leaving 10 bases between them. Germline V gene lookup returns CDR1 SGHRS and CDR2 YFSETQ. This CDR3 reads CASSFLGENTGELFF. The DNA of the CDR3 is TGCGCCAGCAGCTTCTTGGGAGAAAACACCGGGGAGCTGTTTTTT.

The chain employs TRBV7-2 and TRBJ2-3; no clear D gene. The V end lost 5 bases, the J end lost 0 bases, and 9 bases lay between the germline ends. In germline, CDR1 is SGHTA, CDR2 FQGNSA. The CDR3 has 14 residues. The CDR3 spells CASSLTASTDTQYF. The CDR3, as DNA: TGTGCCAGCAGCCTGACTGCTAGCACAGATACGCAGTATTTT.

The chain's CDR3 is CASSLEPYQPQHF. The CDR3 bases are TGCGCCAGCAGCTTGGAGCCATATCAGCCCCAGCATTTT. The rearrangement uses TRBV5-1 and TRBJ1-5; no clear D. This CDR3 is 13 amino acids long. V was clipped by 0 bases and J by 5 bases, with 6 bases between them. Germline V gives CDR1 SGHRS, CDR2 YFSETQ.

The rearrangement uses TRBV7-6 and TRBJ2-1, with TRBD2 matching over 12 bases. The CDR3 is 20 residues long. Looked up from germline, CDR1 is SGHVS and CDR2 is FNYEAQ. The V segment lost 2 bases and the J segment 4 bases; nucleotides outside the gene matches: 15. CDR3 sequence (DNA): TGTGCCAGCAGCTTAACAGATGTTCTAGCGGGAGGGCCAAGGTACAATGAGCAGTTCTTC. Amino acids: CASSLTDVLAGGPRYNEQFF. Full variable domain (remainder filled in from reference TRBV7-6 and TRBJ2-1): GAGVSQSPRYKVTKRGQDVALRCDPISGHVSLYWYRQALGQGPEFLTYFNYEAQQDKSGLPNDRFSAERPEGSISTLTIQRTEQRDSAMYRCASSLTDVLAGGPRYNEQFFGPGTRLTVL.

This chain joins TRBV6-5 and TRBJ2-7, with D possibly TRBD1 on 5 matching bases. Trimming removed 0 bases at V and 5 bases at J, with 11 bases between. Germline CDR1 reads MNHEY; CDR2 reads SVGAGI. The CDR3 runs 14 residues. The CDR3 sequence is CASSYSISGNEQYF. In nucleotides, the CDR3 is TGTGCCAGCAGTTACTCGATATCAGGGAACGAGCAGTACTTC.

The chain joins TRBV14 to TRBJ1-2, with TRBD1 matching over 9 bases. Germline trimming cut 0 bases from V and 5 bases from J; bases unmatched to any gene: 7. CDR3 length: 16 amino acids. The V gene's germline CDR1 is SGHDN and CDR2 FVKESK. The DNA of the CDR3 is TGTGCCAGCAGCCAAGATATCACAGGGGGCATATATGGCTACACCTTC. This encodes CASSQDITGGIYGYTF.

The gene calls are TRBV28 and TRBJ2-5; 14 nucleotides agree with TRBD2. Trimming at V came to 5 bases and at J to 5 bases, leaving 7 bases not matched to a gene. The CDR3 sequence is 16 residues long. Germline CDR1 reads MDHEN; CDR2 reads SYDVKM. The CDR3 sequence: CASSIRGLAGVETQYF. The CDR3, as DNA: TGTGCCAGCAGTATCCGGGGACTAGCGGGAGTTGAGACCCAGTACTTC.

This chain links TRBV7-9 with TRBJ2-7; maybe TRBD1 (7 bases). The CDR3 runs to 14 residues. V lost 4 bases, J lost 6 bases, and 16 bases lay in between. The germline CDR1 and CDR2 sequences are SEHNR and FQNEAQ (reference sequence). Here the CDR3 DNA reads TGTGCCAGCAGCTCTACCAGGGGGGCGTCCGAGCAGTACTTC. Protein product: CASSSTRGASEQYF. Using reference TRBV7-9 and TRBJ2-7 for the parts outside the CDR3, the full variable domain is DTGVSQNPRHKITKRGQNVTFRCDPISEHNRLYWYRQTLGQGPEFLTYFQNEAQLEKSRLLSDRFSAERPKGSFSTLEIQRTEQGDSAMYLCASSSTRGASEQYFGPGTRLTVT.

The chain joins TRBV5-4 to TRBJ1-1, with 8 bases aligning to TRBD1. Germline CDR1 is SGHNT and CDR2 is YYREEE (reference sequence). The CDR3 runs to 15 residues. V shed 0 bases, J shed 3 bases, and the junction held 4 bases outside the gene matches. Written as DNA, the CDR3 is TGTGCCAGCAGCTTGGAAAACAGGGGGTACACTGAAGCTTTCTTT. Translated, it gives CASSLENRGYTEAFF.

The chain recombines TRBV6-1 with TRBJ1-1; weak D call: TRBD1 (6 bases). Germline CDR1 is MNHNS and CDR2 is SASEGT. V lost 10 bases to trimming and J lost 5 bases, with 23 bases between them. The CDR3 loop spans 15 amino acids. The CDR3 sequence is CANSIELQGKTEAFF. The CDR3 DNA sequence: TGTGCCAACTCTATTGAACTACAGGGAAAAACTGAAGCTTTCTTT.

This chain links TRBV10-1 with TRBJ2-5; TRBD2 matches 14 bases. The germline V gene has CDR1 WNHNN and CDR2 SYGVQD (reference sequence). This CDR3 has 16 amino acids. The V gene end was trimmed by 3 bases and the J gene end by 5 bases; junction bases not matched to a gene: 5. CDR3 bases: TGCGCCAGCAGTGAACCGACTAGCGGGAGGGTTGAGACCCAGTACTTC. It yields the protein CASSEPTSGRVETQYF.

The chain carries TRBV5-4 and TRBJ2-5, with D possibly matching TRBD1 (5 bases). The germline V and J ends were trimmed by 4 bases and 2 bases, with 15 bases remaining between them. This CDR3 has 15 amino acids. CDR1 is SGHNT, CDR2 YYREEE, per germline (reference sequence). CDR3: CASSLIGASQETQYF. The CDR3, as DNA: TGTGCCAGCAGCCTGATAGGGGCTTCGCAAGAGACCCAGTACTTC. Full variable domain (rest looked up from reference TRBV5-4 and TRBJ2-5): ETGVTQSPTHLIKTRGQQVTLRCSSQSGHNTVSWYQQALGQGPQFIFQYYREEENGRGNFPPRFSGLQFPNYSSELNVNALELDDSALYLCASSLIGASQETQYFGPGTRLLVL.

The chain uses TRBV4-1 and TRBJ2-7; 8 bases map to TRBD1. The length of the CDR3 is 15 residues. The V gene's germline CDR1 is MGHRA and CDR2 YSYEKL. Unmatched junction bases numbered 8, after V lost 2 bases and J lost 5 bases. The CDR3 sequence: CASSQYQGAGNEQYF. In DNA, the CDR3 is TGCGCCAGCAGCCAATATCAGGGGGCGGGAAACGAGCAGTACTTC.

The chain is built from TRBV29-1 and TRBJ2-1; possibly TRBD1 for D (6 bases). V gave up 0 bases and J gave up 9 bases, with 9 bases separating them. Germline CDR1 is SQVTM and CDR2 is ANQGSEA. CDR3 length: 12 residues. CDR3 nucleotides: TGCAGCGTTGAAGAAGGGGGTGGTGAGCAGTTCTTC. Protein: CSVEEGGGEQFF.

The chain couples TRBV29-1 to TRBJ2-7, with D uncertain. From germline, CDR1 is SQVTM and CDR2 ANQGSEA. CDR3 length equals 13 residues. V was pared by 4 bases and J by 3 bases, with 13 bases between. The CDR3 reads CSVAIAELYEQYF. CDR3 DNA: TGCAGCGTTGCTATTGCGGAGCTCTACGAGCAGTACTTC.

This clone has only one observation. V usage is TRBV15 and J usage is TRBJ1-2, with D maybe TRBD1 (6 bases). V was clipped by 0 bases and J by 8 bases, with 28 bases between them. The length of the CDR3 is 19 residues. CDR1 is LNHNV, CDR2 YYDKDF, per germline (reference sequence). Here the CDR3 DNA reads TGTGCCACCAGCAGAGATCGTAGGGGGGAGGGCCAGGGGACTGGGGGCTACACCTTC. Translating gives CATSRDRRGEGQGTGGYTF.

This clone was found once. The rearrangement uses TRBV2 and TRBJ1-1, with TRBD1 matching over 11 bases. Germline V gene lookup returns CDR1 SNHLY and CDR2 FYNNEI. V gave up 6 bases and J gave up 7 bases; unmatched junction bases: 1. This CDR3 is 12 amino acids long. In nucleotides, the CDR3 is TGTGCCAGCAGGGGACAGGGGGGTGAAGCTTTCTTT. This translates into CASRGQGGEAFF. Full variable domain (outside the CDR3, taken from reference TRBV2 and TRBJ1-1): EPEVTQTPSHQVTQMGQEVILRCVPISNHLYFYWYRQILGQKVEFLVSFYNNEISEKSEIFDDQFSVERPDGSNFTLKIRSTKLEDSAMYFCASRGQGGEAFFGQGTRLTVV.